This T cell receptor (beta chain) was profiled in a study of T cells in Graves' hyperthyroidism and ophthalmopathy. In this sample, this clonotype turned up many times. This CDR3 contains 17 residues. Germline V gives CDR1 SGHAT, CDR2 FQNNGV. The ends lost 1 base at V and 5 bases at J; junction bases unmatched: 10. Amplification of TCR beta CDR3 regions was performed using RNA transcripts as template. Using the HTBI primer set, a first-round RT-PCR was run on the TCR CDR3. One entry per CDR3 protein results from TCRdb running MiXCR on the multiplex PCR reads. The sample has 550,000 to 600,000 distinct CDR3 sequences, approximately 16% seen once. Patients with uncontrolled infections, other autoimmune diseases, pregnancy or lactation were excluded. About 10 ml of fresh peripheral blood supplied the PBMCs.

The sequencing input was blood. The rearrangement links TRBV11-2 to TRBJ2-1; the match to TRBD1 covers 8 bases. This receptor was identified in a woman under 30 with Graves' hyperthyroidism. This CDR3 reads CASSLARDRPRDNEQFF. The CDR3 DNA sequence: TGTGCCAGCAGCTTAGCTCGGGACAGGCCGAGGGACAATGAGCAGTTCTTC.